These 16 T cell receptor beta chains share one sample of origin, sequenced in a study of Ad26.COV2.S vaccination and SARS-CoV-2 variants. Clones were sequenced by immunoSEQ multiplex PCR, and TCRdb holds only the in-frame ones, with some missing. Of more than 350,000 clones listed, around nine tenths are singletons. Indicated treatment: roughly 19 received Ad26.COV2.S at low or high dose, single or two shots; several received placebo; per-sample allocation not given. Material that was analyzed had been drawn on day 63 after the first vaccine or placebo injection. The starting material was peripheral blood, obtained in a trial of Ad26.COV2.S vaccine versus placebo. These receptors were obtained from a person aged 18-60 years who received the Ad26.COV2.S COVID-19 vaccine or a placebo.

This sequence joins TRBV7-2 and TRBJ2-3; D gene ambiguous. This CDR3 spans 14 amino acids. Germline-derived CDR1 and CDR2 are SGHTA and FQGNSA. Between the trimmed V and J ends, which lost 5 bases and 0 bases, there was a span of 9 bases. CDR3 amino acids: CASSPRRSTDTQYF. The CDR3 coding sequence is TGTGCCAGCAGCCCCCGCCGCAGCACAGATACGCAGTATTTT.

The J gene is TRBJ2-2, the V gene TRBV7-6; 14 bases match TRBD2. The CDR3 covers 19 residues. V was clipped by 5 bases and J by 5 bases; unmatched bases: 13. Germline CDR1 SGHVS, CDR2 FNYEAQ. The CDR3 DNA reads TGTGCCAGCAGCACTTTTCCGGGACTAGCGGGAGTCGGAACCGGGGAGCTGTTTTTT. Translation gives CASSTFPGLAGVGTGELFF.

The gene calls are TRBV7-9 and TRBJ2-1; TRBD2 matches at 16 bases. Looked up from germline, CDR1 is SEHNR and CDR2 is FQNEAQ (reference sequence). J was trimmed by 9 bases and V by 6 bases; bases with no gene match: 17. This CDR3 spans 19 amino acids. The chain's CDR3 is CASRGPGTSGRARASEQFF. CDR3 bases: TGTGCCAGCAGGGGGCCCGGGACTAGCGGGAGGGCCCGGGCGAGTGAGCAGTTCTTC.

The rearrangement uses TRBV7-2 and TRBJ2-5; TRBD2 aligns across 8 bases. The CDR3 has 14 residues. CDR1 and CDR2 from the germline V gene are SGHTA and FQGNSA. V dropped 1 base and J dropped 7; count of bases not matched to a gene: 5. Here the CDR3 reads CASSLGGLEGTQYF. Written as DNA, the CDR3 is TGTGCCAGCAGCTTAGGGGGACTAGAGGGGACCCAGTACTTC.

This chain connects TRBV27 to TRBJ1-2; D is undetermined. The CDR3 is 11 residues long. V was pared by 10 bases and J by 8 bases, with 14 bases between. Germline V gene data show CDR1 as MNHEY and CDR2 as SMNVEV (reference sequence). The CDR3, as DNA: TGTGCCACTTATGAGCCGAGGGGCTACACCTTC. This translates into CATYEPRGYTF.

The chain has TRBV29-1 and TRBJ2-1; 10 bases are a match to TRBD2. The CDR3 has 13 amino acids. Germline CDR1 is SQVTM and CDR2 is ANQGSEA. Unmatched junction bases numbered 9, after V lost 7 bases and J lost 9 bases. The CDR3 DNA reads TGCAGCGGGAGGACTAGCGGATGGGGTGAGCAGTTCTTC. Protein: CSGRTSGWGEQFF.

This clone occurred once. The CDR3 protein is CASSSLDIRNTIYF. Here the CDR3 DNA reads TGTGCCAGCAGCTCTCTTGATATCCGAAACACCATATATTTT. The V gene is TRBV9, the J gene TRBJ1-3; no clear D. Germline assignment: CDR1 SGDLS and CDR2 YYNGEE. This CDR3 contains 14 residues. Deletions cut 4 bases from V and 5 bases from J, with 13 bases between.

The chain carries TRBV20-1 and TRBJ2-7; no reliable D call. Germline lookup yields CDR1 DFQATT and CDR2 SNEGSKA (reference sequence). The CDR3 runs to 10 residues. The V end was cut by 6 bases, the J end by 7 bases, with 10 bases between. CDR3 in amino acids: CSAKTAEQYF. CDR3 coding DNA: TGCAGTGCAAAAACGGCTGAGCAGTACTTC.

To note about this clone: A much larger clonotype is one base distant, so this may be a read error. This sequence joins TRBV5-6 and TRBJ1-1; no clear D gene. V lost 3 bases and J 0 bases, leaving 6 bases between the germline ends. There are 13 residues in the CDR3. Germline V gene sequence: CDR1 SGHDT, CDR2 YYEEEE. CDR3 protein: CASSSGVNTEAFF. In DNA form, the CDR3 reads TGTGCCAGCAGCTCCGGGGTGAACACTGAAGCTTTCTTT.

The chain links TRBV7-2 to TRBJ2-5; 11 bases are shared with TRBD1. This CDR3 is built from 15 residues. The V and J ends lost 5 bases and 4 bases, in that order; junction bases with no gene match: 6. CDR1 is SGHTA and CDR2 is FQGNSA in the germline V gene. CDR3 bases: TGTGCCAGCAGCCCGGGACAGGGGGGGAGAGAGACCCAGTACTTC. As protein: CASSPGQGGRETQYF. The full variable domain, in which reference TRBV7-2 and TRBJ2-5 provide the parts outside the CDR3, is GAGVSQSPSNKVTEKGKDVELRCDPISGHTALYWYRQSLGQGLEFLIYFQGNSAPDKSGLPSDRFSAERTGGSVSTLTIQRTQQEDSAVYLCASSPGQGGRETQYFGPGTRLLVL.

The chain uses TRBV5-6 and TRBJ1-1; D not certain. V lost 2 bases and J 1 base, leaving 12 bases between the germline ends. Germline V lookup: CDR1 SGHDT, CDR2 YYEEEE. This CDR3 comprises 15 residues. The CDR3 protein is CASSFSPTSNTEAFF. The CDR3, as DNA: TGTGCCAGCAGCTTTTCGCCCACATCGAACACTGAAGCTTTCTTT.

This chain connects TRBV5-6 to TRBJ2-5; D may match TRBD1 or TRBD2 (5 bases each). V gave up 1 base and J gave up 1 base, with 14 bases separating them. In germline, CDR1 is SGHDT, CDR2 YYEEEE. The CDR3 loop spans 16 amino acids. CDR3 in DNA: TGTGCCAGCAGCTTGTGGACGGGGCGCCTCCAAGAGACCCAGTACTTC. This encodes CASSLWTGRLQETQYF. The variable domain in full, with the rest retrieved from reference TRBV5-6 and TRBJ2-5, is DAGVTQSPTHLIKTRGQQVTLRCSPKSGHDTVSWYQQALGQGPQFIFQYYEEEERQRGNFPDRFSGHQFPNYSSELNVNALLLGDSALYLCASSLWTGRLQETQYFGPGTRLLVL.

This clone was recorded only once. This chain uses TRBV25-1 with TRBJ2-7; TRBD1 agrees at 10 bases. Per the germline V gene, CDR1 is MGHDK and CDR2 is SYGVNS. The CDR3 is 15 amino acids. J was trimmed by 3 bases and V by 4 bases; bases with no gene match: 6. The chain's CDR3 is CASSVGTGEGYEQYF. In DNA form, the CDR3 reads TGTGCCAGCAGTGTGGGGACAGGGGAAGGCTACGAGCAGTACTTC.

The chain couples TRBV24-1 to TRBJ2-2; TRBD2 aligns across 8 bases. This CDR3 comprises 16 residues. The germline V gene has CDR1 KGHDR and CDR2 SFDVKD. V was pared by 3 bases and J by 6 bases, with 8 bases of the junction left unmatched. The CDR3, as DNA: TGTGCCACCAGTGATCCGAGCGGGAGAATCCCCGGGGAGCTGTTTTTT. This translates into CATSDPSGRIPGELFF.

The rearrangement joins TRBV7-9 to TRBJ2-4, with 14 bases fitting TRBD2. The CDR3 sequence is 18 residues long. CDR1 SEHNR and CDR2 FQNEAQ come from the germline V gene (reference sequence). V was pared by 4 bases and J by 2 bases, with 7 bases of the junction left unmatched. CDR3 protein: CASSWGLAGERTKNIQYF. CDR3 coding DNA: TGTGCCAGCAGCTGGGGACTAGCGGGAGAAAGGACCAAAAACATTCAGTACTTC. Looking up the rest from reference TRBV7-9 and TRBJ2-4 gives the full variable domain: DTGVSQNPRHKITKRGQNVTFRCDPISEHNRLYWYRQTLGQGPEFLTYFQNEAQLEKSRLLSDRFSAERPKGSFSTLEIQRTEQGDSAMYLCASSWGLAGERTKNIQYFGAGTRLSVL.

This chain links TRBV28 with TRBJ2-5, with TRBD1 as a possible D gene (5 bases). This CDR3 has 13 amino acids. Germline loops: CDR1 MDHEN, CDR2 SYDVKM. V was cut by 4 bases and J by 3 bases, with 9 bases left in between. The CDR3 here is CASSWTTEETQYF. CDR3 DNA sequence: TGTGCCAGCAGTTGGACAACCGAAGAGACCCAGTACTTC.